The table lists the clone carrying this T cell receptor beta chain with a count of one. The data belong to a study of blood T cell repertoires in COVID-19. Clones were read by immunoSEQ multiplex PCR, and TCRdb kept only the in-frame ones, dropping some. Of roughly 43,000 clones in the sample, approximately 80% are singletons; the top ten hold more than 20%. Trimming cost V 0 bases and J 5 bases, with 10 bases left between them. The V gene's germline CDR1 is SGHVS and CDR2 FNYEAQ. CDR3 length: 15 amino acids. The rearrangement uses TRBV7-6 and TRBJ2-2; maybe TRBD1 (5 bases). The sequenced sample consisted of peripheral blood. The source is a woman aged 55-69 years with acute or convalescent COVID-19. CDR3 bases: TGTGCCAGCAGCTTAGCGGCGCAGGGTACCGGGGAGCTGTTTTTT. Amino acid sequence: CASSLAAQGTGELFF.